Only one count was recorded for the clone carrying this TCR beta chain. Germline CDR1 is SGHAT and CDR2 is FQNNGV. Trimming took 2 bases from V and 0 from J, leaving 8 bases between them. The CDR3 spans 16 residues. This sample is part of a study of cytomegalovirus exposure and HLA in healthy donors. PCR amplification relied on 60 Vbeta primers (plus 13 Jbeta primers). Profiled with immunoSEQ multiplex PCR; TCRdb holds only in-frame clones, not every one. The data show some 190,000 clones, about four fifths seen once. J is TRBJ1-6 and V is TRBV11-2; D remains unclear. The specimen sequenced was PBMCs. The receptor's source is a woman in her 30s in good health and CMV-seronegative. Here the CDR3 reads CASSLFMSSYNSPLHF. The CDR3 coding sequence is TGTGCCAGCAGCTTATTCATGAGCTCCTATAATTCACCCCTCCACTTT. Looking up the rest from reference TRBV11-2 and TRBJ1-6 gives the full variable domain: EAGVAQSPRYKIIEKRQSVAFWCNPISGHATLYWYQQILGQGPKLLIQFQNNGVVDDSQLPKDRFSAERLKGVDSTLKIQPAKLEDSAVYLCASSLFMSSYNSPLHFGNGTRLTVT.